Below, 5 T cell receptor beta chains from the same sample are listed, as sequenced in a study of CXCR3-negative and CXCR3-positive naive CD8 T cells. Findings and limits, study-wide: CXCR3-expressing naive cells carried TRB CDR3s more hydrophobic than those of CXCR3-negative naive cells.

Their cognate antigens are unknown. UMI-labeled 5' RACE TRB cDNA libraries were prepared from the cells. TCRdb re-called the 5' RACE reads and shows each CDR3 protein once, DNA omitted. The listing records tens of thousands of distinct CDR3 sequences. The sequencing input was naive CXCR3+ CD8+ T cells from blood. Subset defined: CD45RO-CCR7+CD27+CD95- naive CD8+ T cells expressing CXCR3 (TNR3+). These receptors originate from a human donor in good health. Some clones in this sample may be carry-over from other donors' samples.

The chain employs TRBV29-1 and TRBJ2-1; TCRdb returns TRBD2, unconfirmable since there is no DNA. The CDR3 spans 14 residues. Germline values: CDR1 SQVTM, CDR2 ANQGSEA. This CDR3 reads CSGEGLAGVGEQFF.

The rearrangement uses TRBV7-3 and TRBJ2-2; lacking DNA, the TRBD2 call made by TCRdb goes unchecked. The CDR3 is 14 amino acids. Germline loops: CDR1 SGHTA, CDR2 FQGTGA. The CDR3 sequence is CASSLTGGTGELFF.

This chain joins TRBV12-3 or TRBV12-4 and TRBJ2-2; TCRdb picks TRBD1, but there is no DNA to check that call. This CDR3 has 14 residues. This chain's CDR3 is CASSPGGGTGELFF.

J is TRBJ1-1 and V is TRBV14. This CDR3 region has 13 residues. Germline lookup yields CDR1 SGHDN and CDR2 FVKESK. CDR3: CASSPGFGTEAFF.

The rearrangement joins TRBV11-3 to TRBJ2-2. Germline values: CDR1 SGHNT, CDR2 YENEEA. The CDR3 is 14 amino acids. CDR3 amino acids: CASSLFDESGELFF.